The next 4 T cell receptor beta chains were all read from a single sample in a study of CXCR3-negative and CXCR3-positive naive CD8 T cells. It was by 5' RACE with UMI labels that the TRB cDNA libraries were prepared. TCRdb re-called the 5' RACE reads; one entry per CDR3 protein, DNA not given. Its table lists about 38,000 distinct CDR3 sequences. The sample consisted of memory CD8+ T cells from blood. Source of these receptors: a human donor in good health. Some clones in this sample may be carry-over from other donors' samples.

The chain uses TRBV12-3 or TRBV12-4 and TRBJ2-1. The CDR3 totals 12 residues. This CDR3 reads CASSSLLNEQFF.

The J gene is TRBJ2-3, the V gene TRBV7-2; there is no DNA to check the TCRdb D call of TRBD2. The germline gives CDR1 SGHTA, CDR2 FQGNSA. The CDR3 length is 16 residues. The CDR3 sequence: CASTHIAGSSTDTQYF.

This chain uses TRBV28 with TRBJ2-7. CDR3 length: 13 amino acids. CDR1 MDHEN and CDR2 SYDVKM come from the germline V gene. This CDR3 is CASSLTSSHEQYF.

CDR3 residues: CASSQDRASQETQYF. The chain couples TRBV4-1 to TRBJ2-5; as DNA is missing, the TRBD1 call by TCRdb cannot be tested. The CDR3 loop spans 15 amino acids. Germline lookup yields CDR1 MGHRA and CDR2 YSYEKL.